This TCR beta chain was captured in a study of T cell responses to AZD1222 COVID-19 vaccine (dated by TCRdb to about 2021). Background on the whole study: A total of just over 230 trial participants underwent TCR sequencing, of whom about 200 had received two doses of AZD1222 and around 26 had received two doses of the MenACWY control vaccine. Trial participants were enrolled by age into 18-55, 56-69 and 70-plus year subgroups, with 148, 28 and 57 TCR-sequenced participants respectively.

The sample's time point label is to be understood as: about 28 days (+/-7) after the second vaccine dose. AZD1222 recipients whose second dose came at about 4 weeks and those whose second dose came at about 12 weeks were combined into one group, since spike-specific TCR depth and breadth did not differ between the two schedules. Vaccinee samples were obtained from the UK trials COV001 and COV002, which included a single-blind randomized controlled phase 2/3 trial of AZD1222 (ChAdOx1 nCoV-19) in healthy adults. For TCRbeta chain sequencing, PBMC samples were collected from trial participants at day 0 and at day 28 after the second dose. The CDR3 measures 12 amino acids from cysteine to phenylalanine. Only the CDR3 portion is preserved as DNA: 36 bases, with reading frame beginning at the first base. CDR1 and CDR2, looked up from the germline V gene, are SGHVS and FNYEAQ. The V end loses 5 bases and the J end loses 4 bases, and a stretch of 6 bases separates them.

The CDR3 regions of human TCRbeta chains were analyzed by immunosequencing. The published analysis was carried out like this. TCRs in the repertoires were matched against a reference library of SARS-CoV-2-specific TCRs that had been generated with the MIRA antigen-specificity platform. Breadth was defined as the fraction of unique TCRs that were SARS-CoV-2-associated, and depth was defined as the fraction of total T cells that were SARS-CoV-2-associated. Using the MIRA data, each spike-specific TCR was assigned both to the spike region to which the TCR was reactive and to a CD4 or CD8 class. Log10-transformed breadth and depth values were compared by one-way ANOVA with Sidak's multiple comparisons tests. Sourced from immuneACCESS, this table was stored by TCRdb with only in-frame sequences that have V and J called. A share of the clones is absent; for the studies checked, an unresolved V gene accounts for under half, and the remainder has no known explanation. The DNA was the basis for D and trimming; V, J and clone size are from that table. The sample contains more than 50,000 clones, 87% of them found a single time. The ten most abundant clones make up 2% to 3% of the sample.

Study-wide findings and limitations: Only five to seven AZD1222 recipients were SARS-CoV-2 seropositive at baseline, limiting conclusions about previously exposed vaccinees. The vaccine-associated CD4 TCRs covered the entire spike protein, and the dominant responses fell in regions 160-218 and 743-854. The 56-69-year group was small, and its depth increase did not reach significance, likely because of low power. Because no day 14 peak-response samples were available, repertoires were characterized only after the peak T cell response. Participants were mostly white British, with more females than males. The authors suggested clonal diversity may have been underestimated. A significant rise in spike-specific TCR breadth and depth was observed after two AZD1222 doses relative to day 0 and relative to MenACWY recipients. Reportedly, close to half of the unique spike-specific TCRs recognized epitopes lying outside the regions that are mutated in the B.1.351 and B.1.1.7 variants.

A remark on this clone: Its antigen is not yet known. One base away there is no much larger clone; base qualities are not given.

The receptor was isolated from an adult who received the AZD1222 COVID-19 vaccine. This sequence uses TRBV7-6 and TRBJ2-1; TRBD1 is possibly the D segment (5 matching bases). The sample in question was peripheral blood, obtained 28 days after the second AZD1222 dose. Here the CDR3 is given as CASSPGYNEQFF. Here is the DNA: TGTGCCAGCAGCCCAGGGTACAATGAGCAGTTCTTC.